This TCR beta chain was found in a study of CD8 T cells in Susac syndrome. RNA amounts of roughly 0.5 to 1 ug underwent reverse transcription with random hexamers. Each CDR3 protein gets one entry after TCRdb re-called the immunoSEQ multiplex PCR reads with MiXCR. The table lists 150,000 to 200,000 distinct CDR3 sequences, around nine tenths of them singletons. Germline CDR1 is LGHDT and CDR2 is YNNKEL (reference sequence). The CDR3 sequence is 14 residues long. Trimming left V 11 bases short and J 0 bases short, with 14 bases between. This clonotype was recorded only once. The sequence was obtained from a human donor with Susac syndrome. J is TRBJ2-1 and V is TRBV3-1, with D tentatively TRBD2 (6 bases). Sequencing input: CD4+ T cells from PBMCs. The CDR3 loop is CAVKRASSYNEQFF. The CDR3 region has the DNA TGTGCCGTAAAGCGGGCTAGCTCCTACAATGAGCAGTTCTTC.